Given below is one TCR beta chain in context. Its specificity is not known. The record originates from a study of post-analysis software for immune sequencing data. The wider study: Disease courses included relapsing-remitting, secondary progressive and progressive-relapsing multiple sclerosis.

Prepared libraries of TCR beta cDNA carried unique molecular identifiers. T cells numbering about 0.9 to 11 million yielded roughly 0.5 million cDNA molecules. In TCRdb, the PCR reads were re-called with MiXCR into one record per CDR3 protein. The sample includes under 900,000 distinct CDR3 sequences, roughly 58% of them seen just once. The study, taken as a whole, reports: Significantly decreased normalized Chao1 diversity was recorded for multiple sclerosis patients relative to controls. TRBV5-6, TRBV5-1 and TRBV20-1 were among roughly 5 TRBV segments more frequent in patients than controls.

CDR3 size: 15 residues. Trimming pared 0 bases from V and 4 bases from J, leaving 11 bases between. Germline CDR1 MNHNY, CDR2 SVGAGI (reference sequence). Input material: blood. The receptor was isolated from a girl aged 10 to 17 with multiple sclerosis. This rearrangement joins TRBV6-6 to TRBJ2-3; no reliable D call. The CDR3 loop is CASSYSSGFPDTQYF. CDR3 nucleotides: TGTGCCAGCAGTTACTCGTCGGGTTTCCCAGATACGCAGTATTTT.